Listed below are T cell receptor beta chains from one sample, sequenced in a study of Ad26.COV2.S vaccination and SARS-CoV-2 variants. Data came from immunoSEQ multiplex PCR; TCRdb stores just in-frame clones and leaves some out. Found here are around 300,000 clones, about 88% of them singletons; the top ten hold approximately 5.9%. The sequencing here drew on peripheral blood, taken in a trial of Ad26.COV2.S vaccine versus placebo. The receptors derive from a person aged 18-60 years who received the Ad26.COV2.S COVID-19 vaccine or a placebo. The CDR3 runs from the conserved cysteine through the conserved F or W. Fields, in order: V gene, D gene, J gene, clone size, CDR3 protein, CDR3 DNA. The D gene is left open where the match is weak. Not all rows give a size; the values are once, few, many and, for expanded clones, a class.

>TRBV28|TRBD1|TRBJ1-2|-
CASSFRQGRMGDYGYTF
TGTGCCAGCAGTTTCCGACAGGGGAGGATGGGAGATTATGGCTACACCTTC
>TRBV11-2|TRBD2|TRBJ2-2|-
CASSRRAGWDTGELFF
TGTGCCAGCAGCCGAAGAGCGGGATGGGATACCGGGGAGCTGTTTTTT
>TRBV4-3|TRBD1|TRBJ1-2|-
CASSQGTGRLGYGYTF
TGCGCCAGCAGCCAGGGGACAGGACGTCTTGGCTATGGCTACACCTTC
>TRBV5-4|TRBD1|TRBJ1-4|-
CASSSGTGVEKLFF
TGTGCCAGCAGCTCCGGGACAGGGGTTGAAAAACTGTTTTTT
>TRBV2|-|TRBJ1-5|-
CASSEFQPQHF
TGTGCCAGCAGTGAGTTTCAGCCCCAGCATTTT
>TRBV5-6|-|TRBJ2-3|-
CASSLKQGSSTDTQYF
TGTGCCAGCAGCTTGAAACAGGGCTCTAGCACAGATACGCAGTATTTT
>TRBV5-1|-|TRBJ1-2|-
CASRPETTYGYTF
TGCGCCAGCAGGCCTGAGACTACCTATGGCTACACCTTC
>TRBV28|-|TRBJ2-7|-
CASSSRYEQYF
TGTGCCAGCAGTTCCCGCTACGAGCAGTACTTC
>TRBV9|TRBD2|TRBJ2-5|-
CASSVGTSGAYETQYF
TGTGCCAGCAGCGTCGGGACTAGCGGGGCCTACGAGACCCAGTACTTC
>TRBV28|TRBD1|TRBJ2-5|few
CASSTGTGVWGRADQETQYF
TGTGCCAGCAGCACTGGGACAGGGGTGTGGGGGAGGGCCGACCAAGAGACCCAGTACTTC
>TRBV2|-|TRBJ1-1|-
CASETQGFTEAFF
TGTGCCAGCGAGACCCAGGGGTTCACTGAAGCTTTCTTT
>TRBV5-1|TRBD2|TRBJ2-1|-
CASSFSGSSYNEQFF
TGCGCCAGCAGCTTTAGCGGGAGCTCCTACAATGAGCAGTTCTTC
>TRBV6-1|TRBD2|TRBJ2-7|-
CASSGQPSGRNPYEQYF
TGTGCCAGCAGTGGGCAACCCAGCGGGAGGAACCCCTACGAGCAGTACTTC
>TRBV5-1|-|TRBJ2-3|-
CASSLVAGSSTDTQYF
TGCGCCAGCAGCTTGGTGGCCGGATCTAGCACAGATACGCAGTATTTT
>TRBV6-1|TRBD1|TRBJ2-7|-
CASSEEVRGYEQYF
TGTGCCAGCAGTGAGGAAGTCAGGGGGTACGAGCAGTACTTC
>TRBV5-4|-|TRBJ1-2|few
CASSRSQNNYGYTF
TGTGCCAGCAGCCGATCCCAGAATAACTATGGCTACACCTTC
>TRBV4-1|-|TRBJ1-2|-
CASSQDKAGGSNRYGYTF
TGCGCCAGCAGCCAAGATAAGGCGGGGGGCTCTAACCGCTATGGCTACACCTTC
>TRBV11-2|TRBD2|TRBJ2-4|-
CASSLAWLAENIQYF
TGTGCCAGCAGCTTAGCTTGGCTAGCGGAAAACATTCAGTACTTC
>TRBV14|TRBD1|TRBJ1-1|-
CASSPWTGEAFF
TGTGCCAGCAGCCCGTGGACAGGGGAAGCTTTCTTT
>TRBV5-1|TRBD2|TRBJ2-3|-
CASSSYLAGAHTDTQYF
TGCGCCAGCAGCTCATACCTAGCGGGGGCTCACACAGATACGCAGTATTTT
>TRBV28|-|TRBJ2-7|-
CASGDPWQYF
TGTGCCAGCGGGGATCCTTGGCAGTACTTC
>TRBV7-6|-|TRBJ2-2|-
CASSGESYTGELFF
TGTGCCAGCAGCGGAGAGTCGTACACCGGGGAGCTGTTTTTT
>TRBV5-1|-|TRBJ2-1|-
CASSFGGSRGGEQFF
TGCGCCAGCAGCTTTGGGGGATCTCGGGGTGGTGAGCAGTTCTTC
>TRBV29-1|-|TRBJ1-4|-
CSGQWGDEKLFF
TGCAGCGGCCAATGGGGGGATGAAAAACTGTTTTTT
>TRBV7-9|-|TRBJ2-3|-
CASSLDFRNTQYF
TGTGCCAGCAGCTTAGATTTCAGGAATACGCAGTATTTT
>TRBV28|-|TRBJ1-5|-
CASSRMTGQPQHF
TGTGCCAGCAGCCGGATGACAGGTCAGCCCCAGCATTTT
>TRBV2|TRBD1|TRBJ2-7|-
CASSVQQGVYEQYF
TGTGCCAGCAGTGTACAACAGGGGGTCTACGAGCAGTACTTC
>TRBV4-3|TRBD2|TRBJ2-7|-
CASSQGLAGDYNEQYF
TGCGCCAGCAGCCAGGGACTAGCGGGAGATTATAACGAGCAGTACTTC
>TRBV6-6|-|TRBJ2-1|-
CAIDSINNEQFF
TGTGCCATAGATTCCATTAACAATGAGCAGTTCTTC
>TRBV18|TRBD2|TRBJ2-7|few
CASSLMPGGGLIWSFYEQYF
TGTGCCAGCTCACTGATGCCGGGAGGGGGACTTATTTGGAGCTTCTACGAGCAGTACTTC
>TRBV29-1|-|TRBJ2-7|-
CSVDPAGTGEQYF
TGCAGCGTTGATCCAGCAGGGACCGGCGAGCAGTACTTC
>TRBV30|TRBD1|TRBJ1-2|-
CAWSPGQTYGYTF
TGTGCCTGGAGTCCGGGACAGACCTATGGCTACACCTTC